This TCR beta chain was found in a study of cytomegalovirus exposure and HLA in healthy donors. Use of 60 Vbeta and 13 Jbeta primers characterized the PCR. Sequencing was performed with immunoSEQ multiplex PCR; in TCRdb, only in-frame clones are kept and a portion is missing. The table records 150,000 to 200,000 clones, roughly 80% of them present only once. Between the trimmed V and J ends, which lost 3 bases and 0 bases, there was a span of 11 bases. CDR1 KGHSH and CDR2 LQKENI come from the germline V gene. The CDR3 loop spans 15 amino acids. Concerning this clone itself: The same CDR3 arises from other DNA sequences in this sample as well.

V usage is TRBV18 and J usage is TRBJ1-1, with D uncertain. The sequence came from a young man in good health and CMV-seropositive. Sequenced sample: PBMCs. The CDR3 DNA sequence: TGTGCCAGCTCACCCTCCGTGGCAGTGAACACTGAAGCTTTCTTT. The encoded protein is CASSPSVAVNTEAFF.